This T cell receptor (beta chain) was found in a study of T cells after posttransplantation cyclophosphamide. The naive gate required viable CD3+CD4+ or CD3+CD8+ cells with CCR7+CD45RA+CD45RO-CD95-CD27+CD28+ phenotype. Assay used: immunoSEQ multiplex PCR; TCRdb lists only in-frame clones, some missing. The sample contains about 16,000 clones, 90% to 95% of which appear only once. The CDR3 is 15 residues long. The V gene lost 8 bases and the J gene lost 0 bases, with 14 bases spanning the gap. CDR1 is SNHLY and CDR2 is FYNNEI in the germline V gene. This rearrangement joins TRBV2 to TRBJ2-1, with D perhaps TRBD1 (6 bases). Sample: naive CD4+ T cells sorted from blood. This clonotype was obtained from a woman aged 50 to 60 in good health and a related stem cell transplant donor. The CDR3 region has the DNA TGTGCCAGCGACATACAGGGAAGCTCCTACAATGAGCAGTTCTTC. Protein product: CASDIQGSSYNEQFF.